The 20 T cell receptor beta chains below were found in one sample sequenced in a study of response to subunit inactivated influenza vaccine. TCRdb re-called the RT-PCR reads through MiXCR, storing one row per CDR3 protein. The repertoire holds hundreds of thousands of distinct CDR3 sequences, with approximately 20% as singletons. The sequenced sample was PBMCs from blood, obtained around 22 months after vaccination. These receptors originate from a man between 50 and 70 years old who received an inactivated influenza vaccine.

This clonotype showed up just a few times. The chain joins TRBV6-1 to TRBJ2-7; D is perhaps TRBD2 (6 bases). Between the trimmed V and J ends, which lost 6 bases and 2 bases, there was a span of 20 bases. CDR3 size: 16 residues. Per the germline V gene, CDR1 is MNHNS and CDR2 is SASEGT. The CDR3 spells CASSPLGGAAPYEQYF. The CDR3 DNA is TGTGCCAGCAGCCCCCTGGGGGGAGCGGCTCCCTACGAGCAGTACTTC.

This clonotype has more than one count but fewer than ten. V usage is TRBV6-5 and J usage is TRBJ2-1, with TRBD1 identical over 9 bases. The germline V gene has CDR1 MNHEY and CDR2 SVGAGI. The CDR3 is made up of 15 amino acids. J gave up 10 bases and V 2 bases, and 9 bases lay outside the gene matches. DNA of the CDR3: TGTGCCAGCAGTTACAGGGGACAGGGTCATAGCGAGCAGTTCTTC. This translates into CASSYRGQGHSEQFF.

This clonotype has at least ten counts. The V and J genes are TRBV28 and TRBJ2-1, with 9 bases identical to TRBD2. The trim removed 2 bases at V and 2 bases at J, leaving 4 bases unmatched. The CDR3 covers 16 residues. Germline V gene sequence: CDR1 MDHEN, CDR2 SYDVKM. The DNA of the CDR3 is TGTGCCAGCAGTTTACTGACTAGCGGAACCTACAATGAGCAGTTCTTC. Its translation is CASSLLTSGTYNEQFF.

The genes are TRBV5-1 and TRBJ2-5; 9 bases are a match to TRBD1. V trimming: 4 bases; J trimming: 6 bases; junction bases outside the gene matches: 7. CDR3 size: 14 residues. From germline, CDR1 is SGHRS and CDR2 YFSETQ. The CDR3 bases are TGCGCCAGCAGCCTCTGGACAGGGGAAAAGACCCAGTACTTC. Protein sequence: CASSLWTGEKTQYF.

This clonotype occurred a few times. The chain carries TRBV20-1 and TRBJ1-2, with D possibly TRBD1 on 6 matching bases. V gave up 4 bases and J gave up 2 bases, with 17 bases separating them. This CDR3 is 15 amino acids long. Germline lookup yields CDR1 DFQATT and CDR2 SNEGSKA (reference sequence). This chain's CDR3 is CSATPGGRANYGYTF. CDR3 in DNA: TGCAGTGCTACCCCGGGGGGCAGGGCAAACTATGGCTACACCTTC.

In DNA form, the CDR3 reads TGTGCCAGCAGTACCCCGACAGGGGTACGAGAAAAACTGTTTTTT. Translated, it gives CASSTPTGVREKLFF. This chain uses TRBV28 with TRBJ1-4; 8 bases align to TRBD1. The CDR3 contains 15 residues. Germline assignment: CDR1 MDHEN and CDR2 SYDVKM. V was clipped by 5 bases and J by 8 bases; unmatched bases: 10.

The V gene is TRBV11-1, the J gene TRBJ1-6; D may be TRBD1 (5 bases). The CDR3 sequence is 18 residues long. With 1 base removed from V and 7 bases from J, the gap between germline ends came to 20 bases. Germline V gene data show CDR1 as SGHAT and CDR2 as FQDESV (reference sequence). The CDR3 nucleotides read TGTGCCAGCAGCTTAGTTCTTATTCGCACAGGTCTAAATTCACCCCTCCACTTT. Translated, it gives CASSLVLIRTGLNSPLHF.

This clonotype was recorded a few times. This chain links TRBV29-1 with TRBJ2-3; 9 positions agree with TRBD1. CDR3 size: 13 residues. The V gene end was trimmed by 4 bases and the J gene end by 4 bases; junction bases not matched to a gene: 3. Per germline, CDR1 SQVTM and CDR2 ANQGSEA. The CDR3 DNA sequence: TGCAGCGTTGGAGGGACAGGGCCAGATACGCAGTATTTT. Translating gives CSVGGTGPDTQYF.

This clonotype was detected many times. V usage is TRBV4-2 and J usage is TRBJ1-1, with 9 bases fitting TRBD1. Germline CDR1 LGHNA, CDR2 YNFKEQ. The CDR3 sequence is 15 residues long. V dropped 1 base and J dropped 6; count of bases not matched to a gene: 6. CDR3 region: CASSQGTGGAAEAFF. Written as DNA, the CDR3 is TGTGCCAGCAGCCAAGGAACAGGGGGCGCGGCTGAAGCTTTCTTT.

The rearrangement joins TRBV5-4 to TRBJ1-3, with 7 positions matching TRBD1. This CDR3 has 15 amino acids. Germline V gives CDR1 SGHNT, CDR2 YYREEE (reference sequence). The V gene end was trimmed by 7 bases and the J gene end by 4 bases; junction bases not matched to a gene: 11. The chain's CDR3 is CASSLDRITGNTIYF. The CDR3 DNA is TGTGCCAGCTCTTTGGACAGGATTACAGGAAACACCATATATTTT.

This clonotype was seen more than once but under ten times. The gene calls are TRBV5-1 and TRBJ2-3; TRBD2 is a possible D gene (5 bases). Between the trimmed V and J ends, which lost 4 bases and 6 bases, there was a span of 15 bases. The germline gives CDR1 SGHRS, CDR2 YFSETQ. The CDR3 runs 14 residues. The CDR3 reads CASSNGLPEDTQYF. The CDR3 nucleotides are TGCGCCAGCAGCAACGGACTTCCCGAGGATACGCAGTATTTT. Full variable domain (outside the CDR3, taken from reference TRBV5-1 and TRBJ2-3): KAGVTQTPRYLIKTRGQQVTLSCSPISGHRSVSWYQQTPGQGLQFLFEYFSETQRNKGNFPGRFSGRQFSNSRSEMNVSTLELGDSALYLCASSNGLPEDTQYFGPGTRLTVL.

The chain recombines TRBV29-1 with TRBJ2-5; D uncertain. This CDR3 is built from 10 residues. The V end was cut by 4 bases, the J end by 5 bases, with 5 bases between. Germline CDR1 and CDR2: SQVTM and ANQGSEA. The CDR3 nucleotides read TGCAGCGTTGTAGGGGAGACCCAGTACTTC. This encodes CSVVGETQYF.

The table lists this clonotype with a few counts. The chain recombines TRBV20-1 with TRBJ1-1, with D perhaps matching TRBD1 (6 bases). The germline V gene has CDR1 DFQATT and CDR2 SNEGSKA (reference sequence). Between the trimmed V and J ends, which lost 4 bases and 0 bases, there was a span of 12 bases. The CDR3 sequence is 14 residues long. The CDR3 sequence: CSAKRGGMNTEAFF. The CDR3 DNA sequence: TGCAGTGCTAAAAGGGGGGGGATGAACACTGAAGCTTTCTTT.

This clonotype showed up many times. The genes are TRBV7-9 and TRBJ2-5; D unclear. CDR1 is SEHNR and CDR2 is FQNEAQ in the germline V gene (reference sequence). The CDR3 sequence is 15 residues long. V gave up 2 bases and J gave up 5 bases, with 15 bases separating them. The CDR3 region is CASSLSFPVWETQYF. CDR3 DNA: TGTGCCAGCAGCTTAAGTTTTCCGGTGTGGGAGACCCAGTACTTC.

The rearrangement joins TRBV28 to TRBJ2-7, with D perhaps matching TRBD1 (6 bases). The CDR3 is 16 amino acids. The germline CDR1 and CDR2 sequences are MDHEN and SYDVKM. V lost 6 bases and J 3 bases, leaving 21 bases between the germline ends. CDR3 amino acids: CASSPATGHDIYEQYF. The CDR3 region has the DNA TGTGCCAGCAGCCCAGCGACAGGCCATGACATCTACGAGCAGTACTTC.

In its sample, this clonotype was seen many times. The J gene is TRBJ1-6, the V gene TRBV10-2, with D perhaps TRBD1 (5 bases). The V and J ends lost 0 bases and 9 bases respectively, with 18 bases between them. CDR1 and CDR2 (germline): WSHSY, SAAADI. The CDR3 has 17 amino acids. Here the CDR3 DNA reads TGCGCCAGCAGTGAGTCGCCCCGGGGCCGCGGAAGTTCACCCCTCCACTTT. This gives the protein CASSESPRGRGSSPLHF.

The J gene is TRBJ2-1, the V gene TRBV20-1, with D perhaps given as TRBD1 or TRBD2 (5 bases each). The germline V and J ends were trimmed by 4 bases and 5 bases, with 24 bases remaining between them. Germline lookup yields CDR1 DFQATT and CDR2 SNEGSKA (reference sequence). CDR3 size: 17 residues. The CDR3 spells CSANSGPWESWHNEQFF. CDR3 nucleotides: TGCAGTGCTAACTCGGGACCCTGGGAAAGTTGGCACAATGAGCAGTTCTTC.

This clonotype was counted at least ten times. The gene calls are TRBV20-1 and TRBJ1-1, with D uncertain. This CDR3 contains 14 residues. V shed 0 bases and J shed 7 bases, with 15 bases lying between them. Germline CDR1 reads DFQATT; CDR2 reads SNEGSKA (reference sequence). CDR3 nucleotides: TGCAGTGCTAGAGATACCGGGTTGGTGAGTGAAGCTTTCTTT. Its protein product is CSARDTGLVSEAFF.

In this sample, this clonotype turned up a few times. The V call is TRBV7-8, the J call TRBJ1-1, with 7 nucleotides matching TRBD1. CDR3 length: 13 residues. Per the germline V gene, CDR1 is SGHVS and CDR2 is FQNEAQ. The J segment lost 7 bases and the V segment lost 4 bases, leaving 6 bases of the junction unmatched. The CDR3 nucleotides are TGTGCCAGCAGCTCCGACAGGGTTGTTGAAGCTTTCTTT. Its translation is CASSSDRVVEAFF.

CDR3 bases: TGTGCCAGCAGCACTGGGGCAGGGGGCTTCGATACGCAGTATTTT. Translating it yields CASSTGAGGFDTQYF. The chain couples TRBV7-8 to TRBJ2-3; 8 bases fit TRBD1. After removal of 5 bases from V and 6 bases from J, the junction contained 10 bases not matched to a gene. This CDR3 spans 15 amino acids. Germline V gene sequence: CDR1 SGHVS, CDR2 FQNEAQ. Complete variable domain (other parts from reference TRBV7-8 and TRBJ2-3): GAGVSQSPRYKVAKRGQDVALRCDPISGHVSLFWYQQALGQGPEFLTYFQNEAQLDKSGLPSDRFFAERPEGSVSTLKIQRTQQEDSAVYLCASSTGAGGFDTQYFGPGTRLTVL.